The sequence of this T cell receptor (beta chain) was determined in a study of naive and memory T cell subsets. Study-wide points: The power law exponent of TCR abundance differed between naive and memory cells. Findings for naive and memory subsets could not be checked against ground truth.

With regard to this clonotype: The target antigen is unknown.

This CDR3 region has 21 residues. V was trimmed by 8 bases and J by 7 bases, leaving 42 bases between them. Per the germline V gene, CDR1 is MNHNS and CDR2 is SASEGT. Two oligonucleotides, mixed equimolar, formed the beta constant-region primer covering TRBC1 and TRBC2. Ligated cDNA was amplified by four rounds of PCR with nested alpha and beta constant-region primers and SP2. MiXCR, run by TCRdb on the UMI-ligation and nested PCR reads, gives a single entry per CDR3 protein. The sample has around 35,000 distinct CDR3 sequences, 13% seen once. The source material was effector memory CD4+ T cells from blood. Sample subset: effector memory, CD45RA- CD27-. The gene calls are TRBV6-1 and TRBJ2-7; D might be TRBD1 (6 bases). The TCR comes from a human donor in good health. CDR3: CASARVDYRDVLNAAFREQYF. The CDR3 DNA reads TGTGCCAGCGCCCGAGTAGATTACAGGGATGTCCTAAACGCGGCGTTCCGAGAGCAGTACTTC.